This is a list of T cell receptor beta chains from one sample in a study of blood T cell repertoires in COVID-19. Libraries were prepared by immunoSEQ multiplex PCR; TCRdb keeps only in-frame clonotypes and omits some of them. The sample holds under 150,000 clones, around 84% seen once. Sample: peripheral blood. All receptors derive from a woman of 80 years or more with acute or convalescent COVID-19. Both conserved end residues are part of each CDR3. D genes are given only for firm matches. Size values are once, few and many counts, or a class for expanded clones, and some rows have none.

>once|TRBJ1-3|TRBV5-1|TRBD1
TGCGCCAGCAGCATGGAGGGGGCAGCAAGAAACACCATATATTTT
CASSMEGAARNTIYF
>once|TRBJ1-5|TRBV6-2/TRBV6-3|.
TGTGCCAGCAGCCCTTGGCGAGGGGGGGATCAGCCCCAGCATTTT
CASSPWRGGDQPQHF
>once|TRBJ1-6|TRBV12-5|TRBD1
TGTGCTAGTGGACAGGGACAGCGACTTGGGTCACCCCTCCACTTT
CASGQGQRLGSPLHF
>.|TRBJ1-1|TRBV7-2|.
TGTGCCAGCAGGGGGGGGGCCCTTGAAGCTTTCTTT
CASRGGALEAFF
>.|TRBJ1-2|TRBV27|.
TGTGCCAGCAGTCCCTGGGGCGAAGGGTTTAAGGGCTACACCTTC
CASSPWGEGFKGYTF
>once|TRBJ2-1|TRBV4-3|.
TGCGCCAGCAGCCAAGAGAGACTTCCGGGATACAATGAGCAGTTCTTC
CASSQERLPGYNEQFF
>.|TRBJ2-1|TRBV19|TRBD1
TGTGCCAGTAGCCGACAGGGGGGTTACAATGAGCAGTTCTTC
CASSRQGGYNEQFF
>.|TRBJ2-4|TRBV5-8|TRBD2
TGTGCCAGCAGCTTGGGGGAACCGGGACTAGCGGGTTTGTACGTTCAGTACTTC
CASSLGEPGLAGLYVQYF
>.|TRBJ2-2|TRBV9|.
TGTGCCAGCAGCCCGAGGAGGGTAAACACCGGGGAGCTGTTTTTT
CASSPRRVNTGELFF
>.|TRBJ1-2|TRBV30|TRBD1
TGTGCCTGGAGTTGGCAGGGGGCTAACTATGGCTACACCTTC
CAWSWQGANYGYTF
>.|TRBJ2-5|TRBV27|TRBD2
TGTGCCAGCAGTCCCACGGGACTAGCACGGGGAGAGACCCAGTACTTC
CASSPTGLARGETQYF
>.|TRBJ2-1|TRBV11-3|TRBD1
TGTGCCAGCAGCCCTGGGTTGGGGCAGGGGGTGTACAATGAGCAGTTCTTC
CASSPGLGQGVYNEQFF
>.|TRBJ1-2|TRBV9|.
TGTGCCAGCCGCGGACCGGGGGCTAACTATGGCTACACCTTC
CASRGPGANYGYTF
>.|TRBJ2-3|TRBV12-5|TRBD2
TGTGCTAGTGGTTTTGCGGGGGGCGGAACAGATACGCAGTATTTT
CASGFAGGGTDTQYF
>.|TRBJ1-6|TRBV27|.
TGTGCCAGCAGTTTCATCAGGGCGCTCCCTCAAATGACCCTCCACTTT
CASSFIRALPQMTLHF
>.|TRBJ1-3|TRBV5-6|.
TGTGCCAGCAGCATTATTGACAGGATGTCTGGAAACACCATATATTTT
CASSIIDRMSGNTIYF
>.|TRBJ1-2|TRBV12-3/TRBV12-4|.
TGTGCCAGCAGTTTAATGGACAGACAAGGCTACACCTTC
CASSLMDRQGYTF
>.|TRBJ2-3|TRBV19|TRBD1
TGTGCCAGTAGTATAGGACAGGGAACAGATACGCAGTATTTT
CASSIGQGTDTQYF
>.|TRBJ2-5|TRBV2|.
TGTGCCAGCAGTGGGGAGCGGAGGGAGACCCAGTACTTC
CASSGERRETQYF
>.|TRBJ1-4|TRBV6-6|.
TGTGCCAGCAGTTACTCGAGGGAGGCTAATGAAAAACTGTTTTTT
CASSYSREANEKLFF
>.|TRBJ1-1|TRBV14|.
TGTGCCAGCAGCCGGCTGCGTTCGGGGACTGAAGCTTTCTTT
CASSRLRSGTEAFF
>.|TRBJ2-7|TRBV29-1|.
TGCAGCGCCAGTCAAGGACAGTTGAGCTCCTACGAGCAGTACTTC
CSASQGQLSSYEQYF
>.|TRBJ1-2|TRBV2|.
TGTGCCAGCAGTGAAATTGGGGGCAAGAGAAAGAATGGCTACACCTTC
CASSEIGGKRKNGYTF
>.|TRBJ2-7|TRBV9|.
TGTGCCAGCAGCGTAGGTCCGAACAGGGTGAACGAGCAGTACTTC
CASSVGPNRVNEQYF
>.|TRBJ1-6|TRBV2|.
TGTGCCAGCAAAGGGCAGGGGACATCACCCCTCCACTTT
CASKGQGTSPLHF
>.|TRBJ2-5|TRBV18|TRBD1
TGTGCCAGCTCACCGGGACAGGGAAGAGAGACCCAGTACTTC
CASSPGQGRETQYF
>.|TRBJ2-7|TRBV5-1|TRBD2
TGCGCCAGCAGCTTGGAATTAGCGGGGGCGTCCTCCTACGAGCAGTACTTC
CASSLELAGASSYEQYF
>.|TRBJ2-2|TRBV19|TRBD2
TGTGCCAGTAGTATCCGGGGGGGCCCCGGGGAGCTGTTTTTT
CASSIRGGPGELFF
>.|TRBJ1-4|TRBV7-7|.
TGTGCCAGCAGCTTATCTCGGAATGAAAAACTGTTTTTT
CASSLSRNEKLFF
>once|TRBJ2-5|TRBV7-2|TRBD2
TGTGCCAGCAGCTTACGGGCGGCGGGGGGGATCCAAGAGACCCAGTACTTC
CASSLRAAGGIQETQYF
>.|TRBJ2-7|TRBV29-1|TRBD2
TGCAGCGGGGGGGAGCCTAGCGGACTGGAGTACTTC
CSGGEPSGLEYF
>.|TRBJ2-1|TRBV4-3|.
TGCGCCAGCAGCCAAGACACTCGCGGCACCTACAATGAGCAGTTCTTC
CASSQDTRGTYNEQFF
>.|TRBJ2-5|TRBV11-2|TRBD1
TGTGCCAGCAGCTTTCAACAGGGGTACCAAGAGACCCAGTACTTC
CASSFQQGYQETQYF
>once|TRBJ2-7|TRBV30|TRBD2
TGTGCCTGGAGTGTAGAGCGGGGACCTTCCTACGAGCAGTACTTC
CAWSVERGPSYEQYF
>.|TRBJ1-1|TRBV18|.
TGTGCCAGCTCACCGGAGTCTCAGAACACTGAAGCTTTCTTT
CASSPESQNTEAFF
>.|TRBJ2-1|TRBV5-1|TRBD2
TGCGCCAGCAGCTTGGCCTTGGCTAGCGGGACCCACAATGAGCAGTTCTTC
CASSLALASGTHNEQFF
>.|TRBJ2-3|TRBV3-1/TRBV3-2|TRBD2
TGTGCCAGCAGCCTATCCCGACTAGCGTCTAGCACAGATACGCAGTATTTT
CASSLSRLASSTDTQYF